These T cell receptor beta chains were read from a single sample in a study of T-cell reconstitution after alpha-beta-depleted transplantation in children. TCRdb itself ran the PCR reads through MiXCR, one entry per CDR3 protein. The sample includes roughly 400,000 distinct CDR3 sequences, about a fifth seen only once; the top ten take 3.8%. The material was PBMCs from the stem cell graft donor, obtained from the stem cell graft. The receptors come from a human donor who donated a stem cell graft to a child with acute myeloid leukemia. Each CDR3 is given with its conserved first and last residue. A D gene is named only where the DNA matches it firmly. For some rows the clone size is stated as once, few or many, or as a class when expanded; others skip it.

clone_size,d_call,v_call,j_call,cdr3_nt,cdr3_aa
.,TRBD1,TRBV4-1,TRBJ1-4,TGCGCCAGCAGCCAAGAGACAGGGACTAATGAAAAACTGTTTTTT,CASSQETGTNEKLFF
.,.,TRBV25-1,TRBJ2-3,TGTGCCAGCAGTGAAAAGGTGGGGGCGGATACGCAGTATTTT,CASSEKVGADTQYF
.,TRBD2,TRBV11-2,TRBJ2-1,TGTGCCAGCAGCTCACTAGGAGCGGGAGTATCCTACAATGAGCAGTTCTTC,CASSSLGAGVSYNEQFF
.,TRBD2,TRBV25-1,TRBJ2-1,TGTGCCAGCAGTGCTCCGGGGGGGACTAGCGGGAGCGATGAGCAGTTCTTC,CASSAPGGTSGSDEQFF
few,TRBD2,TRBV20-1,TRBJ2-7,TGCAGTGGAAGACGGGGGGGAATTAGCAACGAGCAGTACTTC,CSGRRGGISNEQYF
.,.,TRBV3-1,TRBJ2-1,TGTGCCAGCAGCCCCTGGGGGCGGAACTCCTACAATGAGCAGTTCTTC,CASSPWGRNSYNEQFF
.,TRBD1,TRBV11-1,TRBJ2-7,TGTGCCAGCAGCGCCCGGGACAGGGGACTACTTCTAAGCGGGGAGCAGTACTTC,CASSARDRGLLLSGEQYF
.,.,TRBV5-1,TRBJ2-2,TGCGCCAGCACCCCCTTCAGGAACACCGGGGAGCTGTTTTTT,CASTPFRNTGELFF
.,.,TRBV12-3/TRBV12-4,TRBJ2-7,TGTGCCAGCAGCCCCGGTCCTAAATACGAGCAGTACTTC,CASSPGPKYEQYF
.,.,TRBV20-1,TRBJ1-2,TGCAGTGCTAGACGGATGGCAGCTAACTATGGCTACACCTTC,CSARRMAANYGYTF
many,.,TRBV13,TRBJ1-2,TGTGCCAGCCAAACTCAGGGATACTATGGCTACACCTTC,CASQTQGYYGYTF
.,.,TRBV9,TRBJ2-5,TGTGCCAGCAGCGTAGGAGCGAACGAGATAGAGACCCAGTACTTC,CASSVGANEIETQYF
few,.,TRBV29-1,TRBJ2-7,TGCAGCGCCCGACCCTCGGGGAGGTACGAGCAGTACTTC,CSARPSGRYEQYF
few,TRBD1,TRBV20-1,TRBJ2-5,TGCAGTGCTCCCGCGGACAGGGCAGAGACCCAGTACTTC,CSAPADRAETQYF
.,.,TRBV25-1,TRBJ2-7,TGTGCCAGCAGCCCTAATGACAGGCAGGGGAGCTACGAGCAGTACTTC,CASSPNDRQGSYEQYF
few,TRBD2,TRBV7-3,TRBJ2-1,TGTGCCAGCAGCTCCCGACTAGCGGGAGGGCGGCATGAGCAGTTCTTC,CASSSRLAGGRHEQFF
many,.,TRBV7-9,TRBJ2-2,TGTGCCAGCAGCTCTCGGACCGGGGAGCTGTTTTTT,CASSSRTGELFF
many,.,TRBV29-1,TRBJ1-6,TGCAGCGTCTCCGACGGATTCGGGTCACCCCTCCACTTT,CSVSDGFGSPLHF
few,.,TRBV5-6,TRBJ2-1,TGTGCCAGCAGCTACAGTCCGGGGGCTAATGAGCAGTTCTTC,CASSYSPGANEQFF
few,.,TRBV3-1,TRBJ2-2,TGTGCCAGCAGCCAACGACTAACCGGGGAGCTGTTTTTT,CASSQRLTGELFF
.,.,TRBV29-1,TRBJ2-1,TGCAGCGTGGCTCGGACAGAATCCTACAATGAGCAGTTCTTC,CSVARTESYNEQFF
few,TRBD2,TRBV6-5,TRBJ2-3,TGTGCCAGCAGTTACGCGGGACTACCCACAGATACGCAGTATTTT,CASSYAGLPTDTQYF
few,TRBD2,TRBV5-1,TRBJ2-1,TGCGCCAGCAGTCACGGGACTAGCGGCAGTGAGCAGTTCTTC,CASSHGTSGSEQFF
.,.,TRBV5-1,TRBJ2-5,TGCGCCAGCAGAGGTCAGGGACGAAAAGAGACCCAGTACTTC,CASRGQGRKETQYF
.,.,TRBV5-1,TRBJ1-1,TGCGCCAGCAGCGCACAGGGAGGGGGATACACTGAAGCTTTCTTT,CASSAQGGGYTEAFF
once,TRBD1,TRBV27,TRBJ2-2,TGTGCCAGCAGTTGGGGGACAGGGTCAAACGGGGAGCTGTTTTTT,CASSWGTGSNGELFF
.,TRBD2,TRBV5-4,TRBJ2-7,TGTGCCAGCAGCTTCCCAGCGGGAGAGTCCTACGAGCAGTACTTC,CASSFPAGESYEQYF
many,.,TRBV20-1,TRBJ1-1,TGCAGTGCTAGGTTCGAGCGAAACACTGAAGCTTTCTTT,CSARFERNTEAFF
few,.,TRBV18,TRBJ2-7,TGTGCCAGCTCACCACCGGCCAGAGCGAGCTACGAGCAGTACTTC,CASSPPARASYEQYF
.,.,TRBV2,TRBJ1-5,TGTGCCAGCAGTGAACAGGAGAAGCCCCAGCATTTT,CASSEQEKPQHF
.,TRBD1,TRBV18,TRBJ1-3,TGTGCCAGCACTCGGGACAGCTCTGGAAACACCATATATTTT,CASTRDSSGNTIYF
.,.,TRBV6-2/TRBV6-3,TRBJ2-1,TGTGCCAGCAGTTACGAAGAGCGGGATGAGCAGTTCTTC,CASSYEERDEQFF
many,.,TRBV29-1,TRBJ2-7,TGCAGCGTCTCAGGCAGTTACGAGCAGTACTTC,CSVSGSYEQYF
.,TRBD1,TRBV20-1,TRBJ1-2,TGCAGTGCTTCGGGGACAGACTTAACCCCCGTCTATGGCTACACCTTC,CSASGTDLTPVYGYTF
many,.,TRBV15,TRBJ2-7,TGTGCCACCAGCAGAGTTGGTTCCTACGAGCAGTACTTC,CATSRVGSYEQYF
many,TRBD1,TRBV9,TRBJ2-7,TGTGCCAGCAGCGTGGGACAGGGGTGGAACGAGCAGTACTTC,CASSVGQGWNEQYF
many,.,TRBV12-3/TRBV12-4,TRBJ2-3,TGTGCCAGCAGTTTGTCGGGGATTGGGACAGATACGCAGTATTTT,CASSLSGIGTDTQYF
many,.,TRBV29-1,TRBJ2-7,TGCAGCGTCGGAGGGGGAGGGACCTACGAGCAGTACTTC,CSVGGGGTYEQYF
.,.,TRBV20-1,TRBJ1-1,TGCAGTGCCCGTAGGGGGGCAGGGAACACTGAAGCTTTCTTT,CSARRGAGNTEAFF
few,.,TRBV6-5,TRBJ1-1,TGTGCCAGCAGTTACGATGCGGGACTCATGAACACTGAAGCTTTCTTT,CASSYDAGLMNTEAFF
few,.,TRBV20-1,TRBJ2-7,TGCAGTGCTGGTGGACAGTCCTACGAGCAGTACTTC,CSAGGQSYEQYF
many,TRBD1,TRBV6-5,TRBJ2-5,TGTGCCAGCAGTTACTCCCCGGGACAGCAAGAGACCCAGTACTTC,CASSYSPGQQETQYF
.,TRBD1,TRBV2,TRBJ1-2,TGTGCCAGCAAGGGACAGGGAGTTTATGGCTACACCTTC,CASKGQGVYGYTF
few,.,TRBV6-5,TRBJ2-5,TGTGCCAGCAGTTACTACAGCCAAGAGACCCAGTACTTC,CASSYYSQETQYF
many,.,TRBV15,TRBJ1-5,TGTGCCACCAGCAGAGAACGCGGAAATCAGCCCCAGCATTTT,CATSRERGNQPQHF
.,TRBD1,TRBV20-1,TRBJ1-1,TGCAGTGCTAGGGACAGGGAGACTTTCTTT,CSARDRETFF
.,.,TRBV28,TRBJ2-7,TGTGCCAGCAGTTTAGAGGCTAGCCGAATCTCCTACGAGCAGTACTTC,CASSLEASRISYEQYF